This T cell receptor beta chain was captured by sequencing in a study of OX40 agonist ivuxolimab in advanced cancers. Looking at the study overall: Ivuxolimab was an agonistic, fully human IgG2 monoclonal antibody directed against OX40 (CD134), a costimulatory receptor. Of the roughly 50 dose-escalation patients, hepatocellular carcinoma was present in roughly 19, melanoma in roughly 15, renal cell carcinoma in 9 and head and neck cancer in 9. Intravenous ivuxolimab was administered to patients every 2 weeks at six dose levels: 0.01, 0.1, 0.3, 1.5, 3 and 10 mg/kg. Partial responses occurred in three dose-escalation patients, of whom one had hepatocellular carcinoma and two had cutaneous melanoma. Peripheral TCRbeta sequencing aimed to test whether ivuxolimab altered TCR sequence diversity and caused clonal T-cell expansion. The paper covers the monotherapy dose-escalation part of the phase I ivuxolimab trial, which included N of about 56 patients. Patients were allowed to have had prior anti-PD-1, anti-PD-L1 or anti-CTLA-4 therapy, and roughly two fifths of the dose-escalation patients had been treated with checkpoint inhibitors. In the dose-escalation cohort, approximately 83% of patients were male, and the mean age was roughly 60 years with a range of about 20 to 79.

The full study reports these points: After ivuxolimab, expanded clones were on average more numerous among CD8+ T cells than among CD4+ T cells. Partial responders in the 0.1-3.0 mg/kg groups had among the lowest normalized peripheral clonal expansion, especially among CD8+ T cells. At doses from 0.1 to 3.0 mg/kg, clonal expansion was seen in both CD4+ and CD8+ blood T cells between baseline and week 6. The antigen specificity of the peripheral T cells that underwent clonal expansion was not determined. Low levels of normalized T-cell clonal expansion were also seen in some patients who did not respond.

The trial excluded patients who had a history of autoimmune disease or were on systemic immunosuppression. Peripheral blood for TCR sequencing was collected from all dose cohorts at baseline, on cycle 4 day 1, and on cycle 7 day 1. The samples were taken from a phase I, first-in-human, multicenter, open-label dose-escalation trial of ivuxolimab. The trial enrolled adults with locally advanced or metastatic head and neck squamous cell, hepatocellular, melanoma or renal cell carcinoma. Before TCR sequencing, CD4+ and CD8+ T cells were separately sorted from peripheral blood. Only one count was recorded for this clone. The clone's antigen remains unknown. Qualities for individual bases were not recorded, and no much larger clone is one base off. Genomic DNA was extracted from sorted cells for sequencing of the TCRbeta CDR3 region. The immunoSEQ Assay was used for sequencing of TCRbeta CDR3 regions. Entries here come from immuneACCESS through TCRdb and include only in-frame sequences with V and J called. Some clones fail to appear in such tables; in the studies checked, an unresolved V gene covers under half of the shortfall, and the cause of the remainder is unknown. The sample has roughly 36,000 clones on record, about 83% of them singletons. The ten top clones hold about 1.7% of the sample.

Inclusive of the bounding cysteine and phenylalanine, the CDR3 is 14 residues long. Of all the DNA, just the CDR3 is kept, 42 bases in frame from base 1. The germline V gene encodes CDR1 KGHSH and CDR2 LQKENI. The clonotype was recovered from an adult with an advanced solid tumor such as melanoma, head and neck, liver or kidney cancer. The chain uses TRBV18 and TRBJ2-2; TRBD1 is a possible D gene, resting on 6 matching bases. Source: CD4+ or CD8+ T cells sorted from blood, taken in a trial of the OX40 agonist ivuxolimab. The DNA sequence follows: TGTGCAACAGGCAGGGGAGCGAACACCGGGGAGCTGTTTTTT. Translated, this is CATGRGANTGELFF.